Listed here are 7 T cell receptor beta chains from one sample, sequenced in a study of cytotoxic CD8 clonotypes in ibrutinib-treated CLL. Clones were read by immunoSEQ multiplex PCR, and TCRdb kept only the in-frame ones, dropping some. The sample has around 310,000 clones, just under 80% seen once. This specimen consisted of PBMCs, obtained before ibrutinib treatment. Receptor source: a human donor with chronic lymphocytic leukemia.

V usage is TRBV2 and J usage is TRBJ2-7; D might be TRBD2 (6 bases). V shed 2 bases and J shed 7 bases, with 18 bases lying between them. The CDR3 length is 15 residues. Germline V gene data show CDR1 as SNHLY and CDR2 as FYNNEI. The CDR3 DNA sequence: TGTGCCAGCAGTGAACGGGGGTCGGGCAGAGGTGAGCAGTACTTC. Translated: CASSERGSGRGEQYF.

V is TRBV6-5 and J is TRBJ2-7; the D is unclear. The CDR3 sequence is 15 residues long. V dropped 0 bases and J dropped 1 base, with 10 bases sitting between them. Germline CDR1 and CDR2: MNHEY and SVGAGI. The CDR3 here is CASSYSPLGSYEQYF. DNA of the CDR3: TGTGCCAGCAGTTACTCCCCCCTGGGGTCCTACGAGCAGTACTTC.

J is TRBJ2-7 and V is TRBV14, with 10 positions matching TRBD1. The CDR3 has 16 amino acids. V lost 4 bases and J lost 6; bases outside the gene matches: 12. Germline loops: CDR1 SGHDN, CDR2 FVKESK. CDR3 DNA sequence: TGTGCCAGCAGCCTAAGGGACAGGGGACTTGACGGCGAGCAGTACTTC. It is translated as CASSLRDRGLDGEQYF.

This clone was observed a single time. This rearrangement joins TRBV11-2 to TRBJ2-5; 7 bases match TRBD1. The CDR3 is 14 amino acids. Germline CDR1 and CDR2: SGHAT and FQNNGV. The V segment lost 6 bases and the J segment 5 bases; nucleotides outside the gene matches: 9. Here the CDR3 reads CASRQSTGMETQYF. DNA for the CDR3: TGTGCCAGCAGGCAATCGACAGGGATGGAGACCCAGTACTTC. Drawing the rest from reference TRBV11-2 and TRBJ2-5, the complete variable domain is EAGVAQSPRYKIIEKRQSVAFWCNPISGHATLYWYQQILGQGPKLLIQFQNNGVVDDSQLPKDRFSAERLKGVDSTLKIQPAKLEDSAVYLCASRQSTGMETQYFGPGTRLLVL.

This clone was seen once. The chain is built from TRBV25-1 and TRBJ1-2; TRBD1 agrees at 9 bases. Per the germline V gene, CDR1 is MGHDK and CDR2 is SYGVNS. J lost 9 bases, V lost 3 bases, and 5 bases had no gene match. The CDR3 runs 13 residues. Written as DNA, the CDR3 is TGTGCCAGCAGTGAGACAGGGGGTAGGAGCTACACCTTC. Translating gives CASSETGGRSYTF.

This clone was counted once. This chain links TRBV4-2 with TRBJ2-1; 7 bases line up with TRBD2. This CDR3 has 15 residues. CDR1 is LGHNA and CDR2 is YNFKEQ in the germline V gene. With 0 bases clipped from V and 5 bases from J, the junction kept 4 bases outside the gene matches. The CDR3 coding sequence is TGTGCCAGCAGCCAAGACGGGACTACCGACAATGAGCAGTTCTTC. It translates to CASSQDGTTDNEQFF.

CDR3 DNA sequence: TGCGCCAGCAGCCAAGGTTTTAGCGGGAGGGATCAGGAGACCCAGTACTTC. It yields the protein CASSQGFSGRDQETQYF. The chain combines TRBV4-3 with TRBJ2-5; 11 nucleotides align to TRBD2. Germline CDR1 is LGHNA and CDR2 is YSLEER. CDR3 length: 17 residues. After removal of 1 base from V and 5 bases from J, the junction contained 9 bases not matched to a gene.